This T cell receptor (beta chain) appears in the sequencing data of a study of T cells in Graves' hyperthyroidism and ophthalmopathy. Overall study context: It was at initial diagnosis, before any treatment, that peripheral blood was collected.

The CDR3 is made up of 15 amino acids. Germline assignment: CDR1 SNHLY and CDR2 FYNNEI. V lost 4 bases, J lost 2 bases, and 12 bases lay in between. Amplified regions were TCR beta CDR3 sequences from RNA transcripts. An initial round of RT-PCR targeting the TCR CDR3 relied on the HTBI primer set. TCRdb re-derived calls from the multiplex PCR reads in MiXCR, one entry per CDR3 protein. The sample shows roughly 740,000 distinct CDR3 sequences, 16% of them seen only once. Sequencing used blood. The clonotype originates from a young man with Graves' hyperthyroidism. V is TRBV2 and J is TRBJ1-5; tentative D call: TRBD1 (6 bases). The CDR3 DNA reads as TGTGCCAGCAGTGTACAGGGCGGGCGCAATCAGCCCCAGCATTTT. Encoded protein: CASSVQGGRNQPQHF.